This TCR beta chain was captured by sequencing in a study of cytomegalovirus exposure and HLA in healthy donors. The primer mix had 60 Vbeta and 13 Jbeta primers. The assay was immunoSEQ multiplex PCR, and TCRdb's table has in-frame clones only and misses some. The profile shows 110,000 or so clones, roughly 76% of them singletons. Unmatched junction bases numbered 5, after V lost 2 bases and J lost 7 bases. CDR1 and CDR2 (germline): MNHEY, SVGAGI. The CDR3 has 14 amino acids. With respect to this clone: This same CDR3 is encoded by further DNA sequences in the sample.

The chain is built from TRBV6-5 and TRBJ2-7; 10 positions match TRBD1. Sequencing was performed on PBMCs. The clonotype originates from a man aged 25-40 years in good health and CMV-seropositive. CDR3 in amino acids: CASSYRQGAGEQYF. For the CDR3, the DNA is TGTGCCAGCAGTTACCGACAGGGGGCGGGGGAGCAGTACTTC.